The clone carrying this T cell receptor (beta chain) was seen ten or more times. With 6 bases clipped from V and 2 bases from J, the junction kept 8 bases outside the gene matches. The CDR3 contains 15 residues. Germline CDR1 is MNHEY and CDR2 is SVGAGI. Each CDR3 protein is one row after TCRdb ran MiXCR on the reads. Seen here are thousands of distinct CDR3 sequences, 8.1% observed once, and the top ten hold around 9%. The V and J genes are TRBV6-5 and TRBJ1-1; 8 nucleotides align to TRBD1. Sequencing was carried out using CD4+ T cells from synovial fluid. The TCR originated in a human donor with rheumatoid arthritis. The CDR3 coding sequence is TGTGCCAGCAGCCTCCAGGGGGCGCGAAACACTGAAGCTTTCTTT. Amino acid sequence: CASSLQGARNTEAFF.